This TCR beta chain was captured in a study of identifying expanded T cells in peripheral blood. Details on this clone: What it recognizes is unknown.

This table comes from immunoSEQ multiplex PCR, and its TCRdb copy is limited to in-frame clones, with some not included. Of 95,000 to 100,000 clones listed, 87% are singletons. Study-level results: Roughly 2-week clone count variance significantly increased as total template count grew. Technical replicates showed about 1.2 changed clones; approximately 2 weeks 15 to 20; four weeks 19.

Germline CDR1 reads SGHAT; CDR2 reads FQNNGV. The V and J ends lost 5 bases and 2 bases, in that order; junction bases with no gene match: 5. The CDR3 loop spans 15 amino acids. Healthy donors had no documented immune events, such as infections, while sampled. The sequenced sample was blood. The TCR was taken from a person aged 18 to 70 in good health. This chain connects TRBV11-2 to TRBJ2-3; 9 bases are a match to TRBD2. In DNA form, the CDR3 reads TGTGCCAGCAGCCGCCGACTAGCGGACACAGATACGCAGTATTTT. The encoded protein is CASSRRLADTDTQYF. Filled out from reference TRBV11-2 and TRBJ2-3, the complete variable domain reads EAGVAQSPRYKIIEKRQSVAFWCNPISGHATLYWYQQILGQGPKLLIQFQNNGVVDDSQLPKDRFSAERLKGVDSTLKIQPAKLEDSAVYLCASSRRLADTDTQYFGPGTRLTVL.